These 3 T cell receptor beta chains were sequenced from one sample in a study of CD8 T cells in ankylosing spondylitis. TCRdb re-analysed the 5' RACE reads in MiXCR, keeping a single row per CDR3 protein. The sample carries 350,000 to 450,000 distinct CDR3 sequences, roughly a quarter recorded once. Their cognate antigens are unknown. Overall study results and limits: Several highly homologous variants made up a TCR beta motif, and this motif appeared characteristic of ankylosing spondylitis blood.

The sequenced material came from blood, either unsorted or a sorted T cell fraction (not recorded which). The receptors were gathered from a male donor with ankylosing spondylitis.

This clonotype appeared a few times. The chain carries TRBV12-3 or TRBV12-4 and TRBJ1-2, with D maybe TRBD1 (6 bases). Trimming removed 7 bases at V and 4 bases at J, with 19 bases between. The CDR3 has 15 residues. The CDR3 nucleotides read TGTGCCAGCACTATAATCTTAGGGGGGATCTATGGCTACACCTTC. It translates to CASTIILGGIYGYTF.

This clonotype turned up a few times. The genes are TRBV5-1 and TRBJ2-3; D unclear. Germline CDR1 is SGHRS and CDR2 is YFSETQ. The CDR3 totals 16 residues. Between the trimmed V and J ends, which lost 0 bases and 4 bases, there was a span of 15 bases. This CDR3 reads CASSLARLPGPDTQYF. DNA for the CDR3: TGCGCCAGCAGCTTGGCCCGTCTCCCTGGGCCAGATACGCAGTATTTT. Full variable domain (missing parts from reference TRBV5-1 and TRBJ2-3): KAGVTQTPRYLIKTRGQQVTLSCSPISGHRSVSWYQQTPGQGLQFLFEYFSETQRNKGNFPGRFSGRQFSNSRSEMNVSTLELGDSALYLCASSLARLPGPDTQYFGPGTRLTVL.

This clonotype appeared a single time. The CDR3 sequence is CASSYGTDSYNEQFF. The CDR3 DNA is TGTGCCAGCAGCTATGGGACTGACTCCTACAATGAGCAGTTCTTC. This chain links TRBV7-9 with TRBJ2-1; D may be TRBD2 (6 bases). Between the trimmed V and J ends, which lost 4 bases and 0 bases, there was a span of 10 bases. The V gene's germline CDR1 is SEHNR and CDR2 FQNEAQ (reference sequence). The CDR3 covers 15 residues.